The rows below give T cell receptor beta chains drawn from one sample of a study of synovial regulatory T cells in juvenile arthritis. Repertoires were generated with immunoSEQ multiplex PCR, while TCRdb's copy carries only in-frame clones and drops some. The sample spans 8,000 to 10,000 clones; the ten largest clones claim 0.35%. The sequencing input was Treg cells from blood. The receptors were gathered from a donor younger than 35 with juvenile idiopathic arthritis. CDR3s include the opening cysteine and the closing phenylalanine or tryptophan. Fields, in order: V gene, J gene, CDR3 protein.

TRBV2	TRBJ1-5	CATRTGNNQPQHF
TRBV10-3	TRBJ2-3	CAIIRGNTQYF
TRBV4-1	TRBJ1-4	CASSQEKDRGYEKLFF
TRBV5-1	TRBJ1-2	CASRLVTGWDYGYTF
TRBV19	TRBJ2-2	CASSIRTSGRNTGELFF
TRBV20-1	TRBJ1-1	CSALGNTEAFF
TRBV10-3	TRBJ1-1	CAISEQRNTEAFF
TRBV7-9	TRBJ2-7	CASSLDSRYEQYF
TRBV7-9	TRBJ1-2	CASSLAGQSNYGYTF
TRBV5-6	TRBJ2-3	CASSLVKTDTQYF
TRBV7-9	TRBJ1-2	CASSSQGARDGYTF
TRBV28	TRBJ1-5	CASSRDRDQPQHF
TRBV11-2	TRBJ1-1	CASSSRENTEAFF
TRBV6-1	TRBJ1-5	CASSEEQPQHF
TRBV18	TRBJ1-3	CASSPPRGTIYF
TRBV5-6	TRBJ2-3	CASSLLGDSGTDTQYF
TRBV6-1	TRBJ1-3	CASTANSGNTIYF
TRBV10-3	TRBJ1-1	CAITSRGLNTEAFF
TRBV10-3	TRBJ2-5	CAITATSGRQETQYF
TRBV7-9	TRBJ1-2	CASSSYGYTF
TRBV6-6	TRBJ2-7	CASRALSGRWSEQYF
TRBV6-5	TRBJ1-5	CASSSSGFQPQHF